The T cell receptor (beta chain) under discussion was sequenced for a study of CD8+CD57+ T cells in acquired aplastic anemia. Across the whole study: Sorted CD4+ and CD8+ cells yielded DNA averaging approximately 3.4 ug. Findings and limits, study-wide: Between patients and controls, 25 to 30 CD8+ CDR3 sequences were found in common.

V shed 0 bases and J 2 bases; nucleotides not matched to a gene: 12. Germline CDR1 and CDR2: LGHNA and YNFKEQ. The CDR3 runs to 18 residues. The template for TCR beta VDJ and CDR3 sequence profiling was genomic DNA. TCRdb itself ran the reads through MiXCR, one entry per CDR3 protein. The sample shows approximately 180,000 distinct CDR3 sequences, roughly 50% of them seen only once. An expansion of CD8+CD57+ cells by flow cytometry had been shown in patients chosen for sequencing. The enrolled patients all had severe acquired aplastic anemia. Sampling of blood occurred while the patients had still received no therapy. Turning to this clonotype: Its matching antigen is unknown.

The receptor comes from a human donor with aplastic anemia. The V gene is TRBV4-2, the J gene TRBJ2-5, with TRBD1 matching 7 bases. Sequenced input: sorted CD4+, CD8+, or CD8+CD57+ T cells (not recorded which) from PBMCs. The CDR3 loop reads CASSQDLSGGLLQETQYF. The CDR3 coding sequence is TGTGCCAGCAGCCAAGATCTTTCAGGGGGTCTCCTTCAAGAGACCCAGTACTTC.